These T cell receptor beta chains were read from a single sample in a study of OX40 agonist ivuxolimab in advanced cancers. The table came from immunoSEQ multiplex PCR; TCRdb's copy has only in-frame clones and leaves some out. The table lists fewer than 70,000 clones, over 85% of them singletons. This specimen was CD4+ or CD8+ T cells sorted from blood, taken in a trial of the OX40 agonist ivuxolimab. The receptor set was obtained from an adult with an advanced solid tumor such as melanoma, head and neck, liver or kidney cancer. Each CDR3 is given with its conserved first and last residue.

j_call v_call cdr3_aa
TRBJ2-2 TRBV10-3 CAIRDRMDTGELFF
TRBJ2-5 TRBV30 CAWRNEGAGETQYF
TRBJ2-5 TRBV19 CASSIDGDRQETQYF
TRBJ2-2 TRBV27 CASSFVSGELFF
TRBJ1-2 TRBV6-6 CASSPARAYSYGYTF
TRBJ1-4 TRBV27 CASSRRQNEKLFF
TRBJ1-4 TRBV18 CASSPPPAATNEKLFF
TRBJ1-1 TRBV29-1 CSVAQGASEAFF
TRBJ1-2 TRBV6-6 CASSTRGRLYGYTF
TRBJ1-5 TRBV19 CASSTTGGSNQPQHF
TRBJ2-5 TRBV2 CASRKDGETQYF
TRBJ2-5 TRBV6-5 CASSYQETQYF
TRBJ2-3 TRBV6-6 CASSYSFLTDTQYF
TRBJ1-6 TRBV11-1 CASSPQTTGSIHF
TRBJ2-3 TRBV7-9 CASSGVTRRGGPLF
TRBJ2-4 TRBV6-6 CASSLGGPNIQYF
TRBJ2-3 TRBV10-1 CASSEGTGRIDTQYF